This is a list of T cell receptor beta chains from one sample in a study of PD-1 blockade in classical Hodgkin lymphoma. Data came from immunoSEQ multiplex PCR; TCRdb stores just in-frame clones and leaves some out. The sample consists of about 8,500 clones, roughly 84% of them appearing once. The sequencing here drew on CD4+ T cells from blood, taken at baseline. These receptors all come from a human donor with classical Hodgkin lymphoma. Each CDR3 is given with its conserved first and last residue. D genes are given only for firm matches. Clone size appears in some rows only: once, few, many, or a class for an expanded clone.

CDR3 | DNA | D | V | size | J
CSVAAGTSWKETQYF | TGCAGCGTTGCTGCCGGGACTAGCTGGAAAGAGACCCAGTACTTC | TRBD2 | TRBV29-1 | NA | TRBJ2-5
CASSAQGARSHQPQHF | TGTGCCAGTAGCGCACAGGGGGCGCGTTCCCATCAGCCCCAGCATTTT | TRBD1 | TRBV19 | NA | TRBJ1-5
CAISELGETQYF | TGTGCCATCAGTGAGTTGGGGGAGACCCAGTACTTC | NA | TRBV10-3 | NA | TRBJ2-5
CASSLSTGGEQYF | TGTGCCAGCAGTTTATCGACGGGGGGCGAGCAGTACTTC | TRBD2 | TRBV27 | NA | TRBJ2-7
CASSLLSPDTQYF | TGCGCCAGCAGCCTGCTTTCTCCAGATACGCAGTATTTT | NA | TRBV5-1 | NA | TRBJ2-3
CASSQYRVNQTEAFF | TGTGCCAGCAGCCAATACAGGGTAAATCAAACTGAAGCTTTCTTT | NA | TRBV6-6 | NA | TRBJ1-1
CASSSISGLGDQPQHF | TGTGCCAGCAGTTCGATTTCCGGGCTAGGGGATCAGCCCCAGCATTTT | NA | TRBV6-6 | NA | TRBJ1-5
CASSTGSDTQYF | TGTGCCAGCAGTACGGGGTCAGATACGCAGTATTTT | NA | TRBV25-1 | NA | TRBJ2-3
CASSYPQGVGNTEAFF | TGTGCCAGCAGTTACCCTCAGGGGGTAGGGAACACTGAAGCTTTCTTT | TRBD1 | TRBV6-6 | NA | TRBJ1-1
CASSHRDPFQEQFF | TGTGCCAGCAGCCACCGGGACCCATTCCAGGAGCAGTTCTTC | NA | TRBV14 | NA | TRBJ2-1
CASSKQYKSATNEKLFF | TGTGCCAGCAGTAAACAGTATAAGTCTGCAACTAATGAAAAACTGTTTTTT | NA | TRBV28 | NA | TRBJ1-4
CASSSAGWGETQYF | TGTGCCAGCAGTTCCGCGGGATGGGGAGAGACCCAGTACTTC | NA | TRBV28 | once | TRBJ2-5
CASSQLHRYEQYF | TGCGCCAGCAGCCAGCTCCACCGCTACGAGCAGTACTTC | NA | TRBV4-1 | NA | TRBJ2-7
CASSMTGTYEQYF | TGTGCCAGCAGTATGACGGGAACCTACGAGCAGTACTTC | NA | TRBV6-1 | NA | TRBJ2-7
CASSLALYEQYF | TGTGCCAGCAGCTTAGCCTTATACGAGCAGTACTTC | NA | TRBV7-9 | NA | TRBJ2-7
CASSRTGPYEQYF | TGTGCCAGCAGCCGGACAGGGCCCTACGAGCAGTACTTC | TRBD1 | TRBV6-1 | NA | TRBJ2-7
CSSGLAGGDTQYF | TGCAGCTCGGGACTAGCGGGAGGAGATACGCAGTATTTT | TRBD2 | TRBV29-1 | few | TRBJ2-3
CATSREAGPGANVLTF | TGTGCCACCAGCAGAGAAGCTGGGCCTGGGGCCAACGTCCTGACTTTC | NA | TRBV15 | NA | TRBJ2-6
CAWSVFRSSPGELFF | TGTGCCTGGAGTGTCTTCCGTAGTTCCCCCGGGGAGCTGTTTTTT | NA | TRBV30 | NA | TRBJ2-2
CAIRTGRMGETQYF | TGTGCCATCAGGACAGGACGGATGGGGGAGACCCAGTACTTC | NA | TRBV10-3 | NA | TRBJ2-5
CASRHREGNSPLHF | TGTGCCAGCAGGCACAGGGAGGGGAATTCACCCCTCCACTTT | NA | TRBV27 | NA | TRBJ1-6
CASTLSGAPYNEQFF | TGCGCCAGCACCTTAAGTGGGGCACCTTACAATGAGCAGTTCTTC | NA | TRBV5-1 | NA | TRBJ2-1
CASSLWAGGSPTRGELFF | TGTGCCAGCAGTTTATGGGCGGGCGGGAGTCCGACTAGAGGGGAGCTGTTTTTT | TRBD2 | TRBV27 | NA | TRBJ2-2
CASRGLDEQFF | TGTGCTAGTAGGGGACTAGATGAGCAGTTCTTC | TRBD2 | TRBV12-5 | NA | TRBJ2-1
CASSLISDTQYF | TGTGCCAGCAGCTTGATATCAGATACGCAGTATTTT | NA | TRBV5-6 | once | TRBJ2-3
CASSFLAGGPYEQYF | TGTGCCAGCAGTTTCCTAGCGGGAGGACCCTACGAGCAGTACTTC | TRBD2 | TRBV28 | NA | TRBJ2-7
CASSVALTGYNSPLHF | TGTGCCAGCAGTGTAGCGTTGACAGGATATAATTCACCCCTCCACTTT | NA | TRBV6-1 | NA | TRBJ1-6
CATSRARDNQPQHF | TGTGCCACCAGCAGAGCTAGGGACAATCAGCCCCAGCATTTT | NA | TRBV15 | NA | TRBJ1-5
CASSLERQNTEAFF | TGCGCCAGCAGCTTGGAGCGGCAGAACACTGAAGCTTTCTTT | NA | TRBV5-1 | NA | TRBJ1-1
CASSVGTTDTQYF | TGTGCCAGCAGCGTTGGAACCACAGATACGCAGTATTTT | NA | TRBV9 | once | TRBJ2-3
CASSGITSGNYNEQFF | TGTGCCAGCAGCGGAATAACTAGCGGGAACTACAATGAGCAGTTCTTC | TRBD2 | TRBV9 | NA | TRBJ2-1
CASSHVRQFGANVLTF | TGTGCCAGCAGCCATGTGAGACAGTTTGGGGCCAACGTCCTGACTTTC | NA | TRBV7-8 | NA | TRBJ2-6
CASSRDRSITEAFF | TGCGCCAGCAGCAGGGACAGGAGCATCACTGAAGCTTTCTTT | TRBD1 | TRBV5-1 | NA | TRBJ1-1
CASSNHGSYGYTF | TGTGCCAGCAGTAATCATGGCTCCTATGGCTACACCTTC | NA | TRBV6-1 | NA | TRBJ1-2
CASSYSTNTEAFF | TGTGCCAGCAGTTACAGTACGAACACTGAAGCTTTCTTT | NA | TRBV6-5 | NA | TRBJ1-1
CATSRDRYNQDTQYF | TGTGCCACCAGCAGAGATCGATACAATCAAGATACGCAGTATTTT | NA | TRBV15 | once | TRBJ2-3
CASSPPVWAGEANEQFF | TGTGCCAGTAGTCCACCCGTTTGGGCGGGGGAGGCCAATGAGCAGTTCTTC | TRBD2 | TRBV19 | NA | TRBJ2-1
CASSLGTGMSYEQYF | TGTGCCAGCTCACTGGGGACAGGGATGTCCTACGAGCAGTACTTC | TRBD1 | TRBV18 | NA | TRBJ2-7
CASSVGQGGNQPQHF | TGTGCCAGTAGTGTGGGACAGGGGGGCAATCAGCCCCAGCATTTT | TRBD1 | TRBV19 | large | TRBJ1-5
CASSLLPVTGELFF | TGTGCCAGCAGTCTTCTGCCCGTCACCGGGGAGCTGTTTTTT | NA | TRBV6-4 | NA | TRBJ2-2